One and the same sample provided the 15 T cell receptor beta chains below, sequenced in a study of molecular identifiers for immune sequencing clone quantification. TCRdb re-analysed the PCR reads in MiXCR, keeping a single row per CDR3 protein. The sample carries about half a million distinct CDR3 sequences, about 25% recorded once. The sample was naive CD8+ T cells from blood, with Jurkat cell RNA spiked in. Sample subset: FACS-sorted CD8+CD4-CCR7+CD45RA+ naive T cells. The source is a human donor in good health. Some libraries in this study had Jurkat cell RNA spiked in.

J is TRBJ2-1 and V is TRBV24-1; maybe TRBD1 (5 bases). V shed 0 bases and J shed 6 bases, with 17 bases lying between them. This CDR3 contains 17 residues. Germline lookup yields CDR1 KGHDR and CDR2 SFDVKD. The CDR3 sequence: CATSDLSVGPNGNEQFF. In nucleotides, the CDR3 is TGTGCCACCAGTGATTTGTCGGTGGGGCCTAATGGCAATGAGCAGTTCTTC.

The chain couples TRBV29-1 to TRBJ2-1; no reliable D call. The germline V gene encodes CDR1 SQVTM and CDR2 ANQGSEA. This CDR3 has 11 residues. V was pared by 5 bases and J by 6 bases, with 8 bases between. The CDR3 nucleotides read TGCAGCGTTCGGGCCTTCAATGAGCAGTTCTTC. It specifies CSVRAFNEQFF.

A few counts support this clonotype. The rearrangement links TRBV7-9 to TRBJ2-5; no clear D. Trimming removed 2 bases from V and 7 bases from J, with 8 bases in between. Germline loops: CDR1 SEHNR, CDR2 FQNEAQ (reference sequence). CDR3 length equals 12 residues. Here the CDR3 DNA reads TGTGCCAGCAGCTTAATTTCTGTGACCCAGTACTTC. Amino acid sequence: CASSLISVTQYF.

With regard to this clonotype: A read error is possible here, since a much larger clone lies one base away. The chain is built from TRBV27 and TRBJ2-1; 7 nucleotides align to TRBD2. With 6 bases clipped from V and 15 bases from J, the junction kept 8 bases outside the gene matches. Germline-derived CDR1 and CDR2 are MNHEY and SMNVEV (reference sequence). The CDR3 totals 11 residues. The CDR3 nucleotides are TGTGCCAGCAGGATCGGGACTACCCGGTTCTTC. Translated: CASRIGTTRFF.

The rearrangement uses TRBV25-1 and TRBJ2-5; unclear D gene. Trimming left V 4 bases short and J 2 bases short, with 8 bases between. Germline lookup yields CDR1 MGHDK and CDR2 SYGVNS. The CDR3 extends over 13 amino acids. CDR3 sequence (DNA): TGTGCCAGCAGTGGTGGGATGCAAGAGACCCAGTACTTC. Residues: CASSGGMQETQYF.

The rearrangement links TRBV7-9 to TRBJ1-3; a weak D match, TRBD1 (5 bases). This CDR3 has 16 amino acids. Trimming left V 7 bases short and J 2 bases short, with 18 bases between. Germline V gene lookup returns CDR1 SEHNR and CDR2 FQNEAQ (reference sequence). The CDR3 loop is CASTGPGPATGNTIYF. The CDR3 DNA follows: TGTGCCAGCACAGGCCCGGGGCCCGCTACTGGAAACACCATATATTTT. Using reference TRBV7-9 and TRBJ1-3 for the parts outside the CDR3, the full variable domain is DTGVSQNPRHKITKRGQNVTFRCDPISEHNRLYWYRQTLGQGPEFLTYFQNEAQLEKSRLLSDRFSAERPKGSFSTLEIQRTEQGDSAMYLCASTGPGPATGNTIYFGEGSWLTVV.

In this sample, this clonotype turned up many times. This chain links TRBV10-2 with TRBJ2-3; perhaps TRBD2 as D (6 bases). CDR3 length equals 12 residues. V was trimmed by 4 bases and J by 8 bases, leaving 10 bases between them. Germline V CDR1 and CDR2: WSHSY, SAAADI. The CDR3 DNA sequence: TGCGCCAGCAGTGTGGGGGGAGTTACGCAGTATTTT. Amino acids: CASSVGGVTQYF.

A note on this clonotype: This may come from a read error, since a much larger clone is one base off. This sequence joins TRBV5-6 and TRBJ2-7; D is undetermined. This CDR3 has 12 amino acids. Germline-derived CDR1 and CDR2 are SGHDT and YYEEEE. The V gene lost 0 bases and the J gene lost 5 bases, with 6 bases spanning the gap. The CDR3 sequence is CASSLVEDEQYF. The CDR3 bases are TGTGCCAGCAGCTTGGTCGAGGACGAGCAGTACTTC.

This rearrangement joins TRBV6-6 to TRBJ1-5; no clear D gene. V was trimmed by 8 bases and J by 2 bases, leaving 13 bases between them. The germline CDR1 and CDR2 sequences are MNHNY and SVGAGI (reference sequence). This CDR3 has 14 amino acids. CDR3 bases: TGTGCCAGCTGTACGATGTTGGGCAATCAGCCCCAGCATTTT. Amino acid sequence: CASCTMLGNQPQHF.

The chain employs TRBV4-3 and TRBJ2-7; TRBD2 matches at 12 bases. The CDR3 is 17 residues long. Germline CDR1 reads LGHNA; CDR2 reads YSLEER. With V trimmed by 0 bases and J by 2 bases, 5 bases remained unmatched. This CDR3 reads CASSQDPSGGGTYEQYF. DNA for the CDR3: TGCGCCAGCAGCCAAGACCCTAGCGGGGGGGGAACCTACGAGCAGTACTTC.

Details on this clonotype: Just one base apart from a much larger clone, this may be a read error. The rearrangement uses TRBV5-1 and TRBJ2-7; D gene uncertain. Germline V gene lookup returns CDR1 SGHRS and CDR2 YFSETQ. The CDR3 loop spans 14 amino acids. The CDR3 loop reads CASSAPGLSYAQYF. CDR3 nucleotide sequence: TGCGCCAGCAGCGCCCCGGGCCTCTCCTACGCGCAGTACTTC.

The table lists this clonotype with a few counts. This chain connects TRBV27 to TRBJ2-7; a weak D match, TRBD1 (5 bases). Germline lookup yields CDR1 MNHEY and CDR2 SMNVEV (reference sequence). This CDR3 is built from 13 residues. V lost 5 bases to trimming and J lost 6 bases, with 14 bases between them. In DNA, the CDR3 is TGTGCCAGCAGTCCCCTGGGGCAGGCCGAGCAGTACTTC. Its translation: CASSPLGQAEQYF.

A remark on this clonotype: This may be a read error, as it is one base from a much larger clone. The chain couples TRBV7-2 to TRBJ2-1; D may be TRBD2 (6 bases). CDR3 length equals 15 residues. From germline, CDR1 is SGHTA and CDR2 FQGNSA. CDR3 residues: CAGSLLASSYNEQFF. The DNA for the CDR3 is TGTGCCGGCAGTTTGCTAGCGAGCTCCTACAATGAGCAGTTCTTC.

The sample holds many counts of this clonotype. V and J are TRBV29-1 and TRBJ1-3; no reliable D call. The CDR3 has 13 amino acids. From germline, CDR1 is SQVTM and CDR2 ANQGSEA. V gave up 5 bases and J gave up 0 bases, with 8 bases separating them. The CDR3 DNA reads TGCAGCGTTTACGGACCCTCTGGAAACACCATATATTTT. It codes for CSVYGPSGNTIYF.

This clonotype appeared a few times. V gene TRBV11-1 combines with J gene TRBJ2-7; no firm D call. The CDR3 is made up of 13 amino acids. Trimming took 3 bases from V and 2 from J, leaving 8 bases between them. The germline V gene encodes CDR1 SGHAT and CDR2 FQDESV (reference sequence). CDR3 sequence: CASSFSKTYEQYF. The CDR3, as DNA: TGTGCCAGCAGCTTTAGTAAGACCTACGAGCAGTACTTC.